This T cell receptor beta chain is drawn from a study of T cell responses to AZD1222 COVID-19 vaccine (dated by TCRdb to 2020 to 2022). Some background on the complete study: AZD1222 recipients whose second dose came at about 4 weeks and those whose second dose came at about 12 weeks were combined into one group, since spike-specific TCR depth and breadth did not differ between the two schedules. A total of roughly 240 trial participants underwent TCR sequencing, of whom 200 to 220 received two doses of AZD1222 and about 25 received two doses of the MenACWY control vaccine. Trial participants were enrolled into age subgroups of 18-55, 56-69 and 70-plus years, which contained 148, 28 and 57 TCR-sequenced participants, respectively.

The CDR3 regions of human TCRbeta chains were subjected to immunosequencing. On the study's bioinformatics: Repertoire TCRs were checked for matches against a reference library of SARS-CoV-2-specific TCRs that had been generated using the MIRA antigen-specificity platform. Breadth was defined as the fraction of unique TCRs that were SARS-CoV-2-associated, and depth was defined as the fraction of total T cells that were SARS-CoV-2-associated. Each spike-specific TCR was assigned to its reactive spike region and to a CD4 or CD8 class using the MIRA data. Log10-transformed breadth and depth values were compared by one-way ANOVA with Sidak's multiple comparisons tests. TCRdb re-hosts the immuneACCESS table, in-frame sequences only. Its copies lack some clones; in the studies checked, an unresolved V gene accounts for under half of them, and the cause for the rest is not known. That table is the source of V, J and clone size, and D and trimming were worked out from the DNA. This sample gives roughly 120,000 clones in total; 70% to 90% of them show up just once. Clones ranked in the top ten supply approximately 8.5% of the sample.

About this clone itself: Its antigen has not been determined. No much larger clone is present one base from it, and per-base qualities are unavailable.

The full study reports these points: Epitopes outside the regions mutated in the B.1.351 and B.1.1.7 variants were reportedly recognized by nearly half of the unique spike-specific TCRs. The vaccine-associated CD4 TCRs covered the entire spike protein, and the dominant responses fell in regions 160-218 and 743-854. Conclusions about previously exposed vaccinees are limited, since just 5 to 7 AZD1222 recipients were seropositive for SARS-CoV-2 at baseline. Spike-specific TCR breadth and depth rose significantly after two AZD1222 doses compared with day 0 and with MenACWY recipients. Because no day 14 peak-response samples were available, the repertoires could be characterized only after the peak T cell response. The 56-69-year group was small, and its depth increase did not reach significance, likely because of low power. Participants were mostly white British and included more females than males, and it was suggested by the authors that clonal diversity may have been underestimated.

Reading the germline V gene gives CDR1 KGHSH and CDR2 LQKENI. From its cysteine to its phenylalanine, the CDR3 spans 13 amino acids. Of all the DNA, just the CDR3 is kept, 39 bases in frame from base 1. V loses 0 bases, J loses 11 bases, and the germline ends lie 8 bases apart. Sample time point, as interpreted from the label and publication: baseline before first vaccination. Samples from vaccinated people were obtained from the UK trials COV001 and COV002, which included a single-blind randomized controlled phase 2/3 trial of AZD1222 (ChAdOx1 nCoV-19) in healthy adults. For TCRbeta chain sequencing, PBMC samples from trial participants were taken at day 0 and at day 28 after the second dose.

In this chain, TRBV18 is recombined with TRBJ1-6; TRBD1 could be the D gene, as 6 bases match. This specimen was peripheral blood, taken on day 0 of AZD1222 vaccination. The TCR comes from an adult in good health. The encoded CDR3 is CASSPPGHPPLHF. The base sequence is TGTGCCAGCTCACCACCGGGACATCCACCCCTCCACTTT.